This T cell receptor beta chain was recovered during a study of cytomegalovirus exposure and HLA in healthy donors. Findings and limits, study-wide: Per published accounts, TCR beta sequences correctly predicted the HLA-A and HLA-B alleles of most subjects.

Unmatched junction bases numbered 10, after V lost 6 bases and J lost 6 bases. The V gene's germline CDR1 is SGDLS and CDR2 YYNGEE. The CDR3 extends over 15 amino acids. The PCR contained 60 Vbeta and 13 Jbeta primers. Assay: immunoSEQ multiplex PCR; the TCRdb copy retains only in-frame clones and omits some. The sample shows 130,000 to 150,000 clones, approximately 78% of them seen only once. This clone came up once. The antigen is unknown. Input material: PBMCs. V is TRBV9 and J is TRBJ2-4, with TRBD1 identical over 9 bases. The sequence derives from a middle-aged man in good health and CMV-seropositive. The chain's CDR3 is CASTRDSTGGNIQYF. The CDR3 DNA sequence: TGTGCCAGCACCAGGGACTCGACAGGGGGAAACATTCAGTACTTC.